This is a list of T cell receptor beta chains from one sample in a study of immune evolution from preneoplasia to lung adenocarcinoma. Here immunoSEQ multiplex PCR was the method, and the copy in TCRdb shows in-frame clones only, minus some. The data show some 7,500 clones, 70% to 85% seen once. Sample: FFPE minimally invasive lung adenocarcinoma tissue. Receptors were obtained from an older person with lung adenocarcinoma. Both conserved end residues are trimmed from each CDR3.

j_call v_call cdr3_aa
TRBJ1-1 TRBV5-2 ASSQPGSGDSEAF
TRBJ1-3 TRBV5-4 ASSAGTAGNTIY
TRBJ2-5 TRBV11-3 ASSTAGGGETQY
TRBJ2-3 TRBV4-3 ASSQDSSFSADTQY
TRBJ2-3 TRBV6-5 ASSSGHTQY
TRBJ2-5 TRBV9 ASSVGLAGGGETQY
TRBJ1-1 TRBV29-1 SVKIQGGTEAF
TRBJ1-1 TRBV5-4 ASSLDRGEAF
TRBJ2-5 TRBV30 AWSVLPIRETQY
TRBJ2-7 TRBV7-9 ASSLAGGGPY
TRBJ1-1 TRBV29-1 SVRRTGMNTEAF
TRBJ1-5 TRBV30 AWSDNVQPQH
TRBJ2-1 TRBV6-1 ASSATPAVEQF
TRBJ2-1 TRBV7-2 ASSKATSGSNEQF
TRBJ2-7 TRBV5-1 ASSPTGTSEYEQY
TRBJ1-5 TRBV19 ASTNSLSLDQPQH
TRBJ2-3 TRBV11-2 ASSLVRAYTDTQY
TRBJ1-5 TRBV6-5 ASSSGSGMGQPQH
TRBJ2-1 TRBV30 AWSPTWGGWYNEQF
TRBJ2-1 TRBV5-1 ASSPGQGAYNEQF
TRBJ2-1 TRBV28 ASSHTGILQYEQF
TRBJ1-5 TRBV19 ASSIRPPAGNQPQH
TRBJ1-1 TRBV11-2 ASSLGQGSRNTEAF
TRBJ2-3 TRBV6-4 ASSEVAGLAGRTNTDTQY
TRBJ1-2 TRBV5-1 ASSPTPSSVYGYT
TRBJ1-4 TRBV9 ASSARGRREKLF
TRBJ1-3 TRBV30 AWSGTGGYTIY
TRBJ1-2 TRBV30 AWKLGGTSPYGYT
TRBJ2-2 TRBV4-2 ASSRRDSRSGELF
TRBJ2-7 TRBV5-4 ASSPGQDLLGEQY
TRBJ2-5 TRBV7-8 ASSLAHGQQETQY
TRBJ2-7 TRBV9 ASSVAETFSEQY
TRBJ2-7 TRBV7-8 ASSSTGFLYEQY
TRBJ2-3 TRBV6-6 ASGRGGKADTQY
TRBJ1-1 TRBV19 ASSTGEGGAEG
TRBJ1-2 TRBV5-1 ASSLVQGSYGYT
TRBJ2-7 TRBV7-7 ASSLYDGYEQY
TRBJ1-5 TRBV2 ASNSQGLNQPQH
TRBJ2-1 TRBV2 ASSFGLAGVNYNEQF
TRBJ1-1 TRBV15 ATSGGGRQTEAF
TRBJ2-5 TRBV4-3 ASSQEGTSGETQY
TRBJ2-1 TRBV28 ASGADSSSYNEQF
TRBJ1-2 TRBV18 ASSPPGGNYGYT
TRBJ2-7 TRBV6-6 ASTPGLAGDYEQY
TRBJ1-1 TRBV11-2 ASSLFIGNTEAF
TRBJ2-7 TRBV9 ASSVGLAANSYEQY
TRBJ2-3 TRBV30 AWSVKDTQY
TRBJ1-6 TRBV4-1 ASSQDRQLPPLH
TRBJ2-2 TRBV7-3 ASSPGPLSAGELF
TRBJ2-4 TRBV18 ASSSGADSNWGIQY
TRBJ1-5 TRBV11-2 ASSLEGTRGQPQH
TRBJ1-5 TRBV6-1 ASSEALGVNQPQH
TRBJ2-2 TRBV6-4 ASSGDNTGELF
TRBJ2-5 TRBV5-6 ASSTLGLGGQETQY
TRBJ1-2 TRBV2 ASDRGAGYT
TRBJ2-6 TRBV7-3 ASSPDRPSGANVLT